What follows are 24 T cell receptor beta chains derived from one specimen sequenced in a study of early stage breast cancer tumors. Sequencing used immunoSEQ multiplex PCR; TCRdb keeps in-frame clones, though not all of them. The sample records about 72,000 clones, approximately 80% being singletons. Sequencing used blood. The receptors come from a person in their sixties with breast cancer.

This clone was recorded a few times. V and J are TRBV2 and TRBJ2-3; D unresolved. The ends were cut back, 1 base at V and 5 bases at J, with 7 bases in the middle. Germline-derived CDR1 and CDR2 are SNHLY and FYNNEI. This CDR3 has 13 residues. The CDR3 sequence: CASSEEAQDTQYF. DNA of the CDR3: TGTGCCAGCAGTGAAGAGGCACAAGATACGCAGTATTTT.

The V and J genes are TRBV18 and TRBJ2-3, with D uncertain. CDR1 KGHSH and CDR2 LQKENI come from the germline V gene. The CDR3 has 16 amino acids. Trimming shortened V by 2 bases and J by 3 bases, and 15 bases separated the two germline ends. CDR3 nucleotides: TGTGCCAGCTCACCAAGTCGAAACCGTAGAACAGATACGCAGTATTTT. Residues: CASSPSRNRRTDTQYF.

The rearrangement joins TRBV5-6 to TRBJ1-5, with D unresolved. The CDR3 is made up of 15 amino acids. V was clipped by 1 base and J by 10 bases, with 18 bases between them. Germline V lookup: CDR1 SGHDT, CDR2 YYEEEE. CDR3 DNA sequence: TGTGCCAGCAGCTTGTCCGACGCCGGGCGACATCCCCAGCATTTT. The encoded protein is CASSLSDAGRHPQHF.

The chain recombines TRBV6-5 with TRBJ1-5, with D unresolved. The V and J ends lost 6 bases and 4 bases respectively, with 7 bases between them. Germline loops: CDR1 MNHEY, CDR2 SVGAGI. This CDR3 spans 12 amino acids. The CDR3 sequence: CASRAGNQPQHF. CDR3 bases: TGTGCCAGCAGGGCAGGAAATCAGCCCCAGCATTTT.

The chain combines TRBV28 with TRBJ2-2, with TRBD1 as a possible D gene (7 bases). Germline CDR1 is MDHEN and CDR2 is SYDVKM. V lost 5 bases, J lost 9 bases, and 19 bases lay in between. The CDR3 has 15 amino acids. The chain's CDR3 is CASSGGTAIPRELFF. The CDR3 nucleotides are TGTGCCAGCAGTGGCGGGACAGCAATTCCCCGGGAGCTGTTTTTT.

The genes are TRBV30 and TRBJ1-6; TRBD1 is a possible D gene (5 bases). The germline V gene encodes CDR1 GTSNPN and CDR2 SVGIG (reference sequence). V was trimmed by 5 bases and J by 9 bases, leaving 11 bases between them. The CDR3 contains 12 residues. The DNA for the CDR3 is TGTGCCTGGGGGGGGTCTGGTTCACCCCTCCACTTT. Translated, it gives CAWGGSGSPLHF.

The chain employs TRBV28 and TRBJ2-7; D tentatively fits TRBD1 or TRBD2 (5 bases each). The germline V and J ends were trimmed by 6 bases and 7 bases, with 16 bases remaining between them. The CDR3 runs 13 residues. Germline loops: CDR1 MDHEN, CDR2 SYDVKM. The CDR3: CASSSPGPQEQYF. In DNA, the CDR3 is TGTGCCAGCAGCAGCCCGGGACCCCAAGAGCAGTACTTC.

The rearrangement links TRBV20-1 to TRBJ2-5; D possibly corresponds to TRBD2 (6 bases). The germline gives CDR1 DFQATT, CDR2 SNEGSKA (reference sequence). V lost 2 bases to trimming and J lost 9 bases, with 10 bases between them. This CDR3 is 11 amino acids long. CDR3 loop: CSARTTGAQYF. In DNA form, the CDR3 reads TGCAGTGCTAGAACGACGGGGGCCCAGTACTTC.

This clone was counted a single time. CDR3 bases: TGTGCCAGCAGCTTAGAACTGGGAGAGACCCAGTACTTC. Amino acids: CASSLELGETQYF. The rearrangement uses TRBV11-3 and TRBJ2-5; D gene unclear. The length of the CDR3 is 13 residues. The germline CDR1 and CDR2 sequences are SGHNT and YENEEA. V lost 0 bases and J lost 4, with 6 bases in between.

V is TRBV29-1 and J is TRBJ1-5; D call uncertain. V was pared by 5 bases and J by 0 bases, with 11 bases between. CDR3 length: 14 amino acids. CDR1 and CDR2 (germline): SQVTM, ANQGSEA. CDR3: CSVWAAHSNQPQHF. The CDR3 DNA sequence: TGCAGCGTTTGGGCAGCTCATAGCAATCAGCCCCAGCATTTT.

The chain joins TRBV6-1 to TRBJ2-7; D is undetermined. CDR1 is MNHNS, CDR2 SASEGT, per germline. The CDR3 has 13 residues. V was cut by 4 bases and J by 2 bases, with 9 bases left in between. The CDR3 coding sequence is TGTGCCAGCAGTGTTGCTCCTGCCTACGAGCAGTACTTC. Residues: CASSVAPAYEQYF.

The chain carries TRBV19 and TRBJ1-1, with D unclear. With 5 bases removed from V and 4 bases from J, the gap between germline ends came to 14 bases. The CDR3 loop spans 14 amino acids. CDR1 and CDR2 from the germline V gene are LNHDA and SQIVND (reference sequence). The CDR3 region has the DNA TGTGCCAGTAGTGAGAGAAGAAGTGGCACTGAAGCTTTCTTT. Encoded protein: CASSERRSGTEAFF.

This chain uses TRBV28 with TRBJ1-2, with no clear D. From germline, CDR1 is MDHEN and CDR2 SYDVKM. The length of the CDR3 is 14 residues. Trimming stripped 5 bases from V and 8 bases from J, with 18 bases between. The CDR3 region is CASSLGIGVSGYTF. CDR3 bases: TGTGCCAGCAGTCTGGGTATTGGGGTTTCGGGCTACACCTTC.

This sequence joins TRBV6-6 and TRBJ2-7; 10 bases agree with TRBD1. This CDR3 comprises 15 residues. Germline-derived CDR1 and CDR2 are MNHNY and SVGAGI (reference sequence). The trim removed 0 bases at V and 4 bases at J, leaving 3 bases unmatched. CDR3 sequence (DNA): TGTGCCAGCAGTTACTCCCCGGGACAGGGGTACGAGCAGTACTTC. This translates into CASSYSPGQGYEQYF.

About this clone: At one end, the junction sequence differs from germline, possibly due to a read error. This chain uses TRBV7-7 with TRBJ2-7; maybe TRBD1 (6 bases). Germline loops: CDR1 SSHAT, CDR2 FNYEAQ (reference sequence). The CDR3 contains 14 residues. CDR3 sequence reads: CASSSDSLSYEQYF. Here the CDR3 DNA reads TGTGCTAGCAGCTCGGACAGCCTTTCCTACGAGCAGTACTTC. Full variable domain (rest looked up from reference TRBV7-7 and TRBJ2-7): GAGVSQSPRYKVTKRGQDVTLRCDPISSHATLYWYQQALGQGPEFLTYFNYEAQPDKSGLPSDRFSAERPEGSISTLTIQRTEQRDSAMYRCASSSDSLSYEQYFGPGTRLTVT.

The rearrangement links TRBV27 to TRBJ1-6, with D perhaps TRBD1 (6 bases). Germline loops: CDR1 MNHEY, CDR2 SMNVEV (reference sequence). The CDR3 consists of 14 residues. The V gene lost 3 bases and the J gene lost 7 bases, with 10 bases spanning the gap. The DNA for the CDR3 is TGTGCCAGCAGTTTCCAGGGGAAGAATTCACCCCTCCACTTT. It codes for CASSFQGKNSPLHF.

V gene TRBV4-1 combines with J gene TRBJ2-1; D remains unclear. V lost 1 base to trimming and J lost 0 bases, with 13 bases between them. The CDR3 has 17 amino acids. CDR1 and CDR2 (germline): MGHRA, YSYEKL. The CDR3 coding sequence is TGCGCCAGCAGCCAAGGGTGGGCCCGTCGCTCCTACAATGAGCAGTTCTTC. Translation gives CASSQGWARRSYNEQFF.

The chain employs TRBV30 and TRBJ1-6; TRBD1 might be the D (5 bases). Trimming shortened V by 5 bases and J by 9 bases, and 26 bases separated the two germline ends. Germline loops: CDR1 GTSNPN, CDR2 SVGIG (reference sequence). The CDR3 is 17 amino acids. CDR3: CAWVGSSGLSTGSPLHF. CDR3 DNA sequence: TGTGCCTGGGTTGGGAGTTCTGGACTATCCACAGGTTCACCCCTCCACTTT.

Only one count was recorded for this clone. This chain connects TRBV10-3 to TRBJ2-7; D possibly corresponds to TRBD2 (7 bases). There are 13 residues in the CDR3. Trimming left V 6 bases short and J 2 bases short, with 11 bases between. Germline CDR1 is ENHRY and CDR2 is SYGVKD. The DNA of the CDR3 is TGTGCCATCAGGGGGGGGGACACCTACGAGCAGTACTTC. It specifies CAIRGGDTYEQYF.

V is TRBV9 and J is TRBJ1-1; TRBD1 agrees at 11 bases. The CDR3 sequence is 16 residues long. CDR1 SGDLS and CDR2 YYNGEE come from the germline V gene. V shed 3 bases, J shed 0 bases, and the junction held 4 bases outside the gene matches. The CDR3 DNA follows: TGTGCCAGCAGCGCAGGGACAGGGGGGGTGAACACTGAAGCTTTCTTT. As protein: CASSAGTGGVNTEAFF. The complete variable domain, with remaining parts taken from reference TRBV9 and TRBJ1-1, reads DSGVTQTPKHLITATGQRVTLRCSPRSGDLSVYWYQQSLDQGLQFLIQYYNGEERAKGNILERFSAQQFPDLHSELNLSSLELGDSALYFCASSAGTGGVNTEAFFGQGTRLTVV.

This clone has more than one count but fewer than ten. The chain has TRBV7-9 and TRBJ2-7; TRBD2 agrees at 10 bases. Germline CDR1 and CDR2: SEHNR and FQNEAQ (reference sequence). Unmatched junction bases numbered 4, after V lost 4 bases and J lost 4 bases. The CDR3 contains 14 residues. Written as DNA, the CDR3 is TGTGCCAGCAGCTACGGAGCGGGAGGGTACGAGCAGTACTTC. Translation: CASSYGAGGYEQYF.

This clone was detected a few times. This rearrangement joins TRBV19 to TRBJ1-6, with D hard to call. Trimming took off 4 bases at V and 8 bases at J, with 9 bases between the two ends. This CDR3 is 13 amino acids long. Germline V gene data show CDR1 as LNHDA and CDR2 as SQIVND (reference sequence). The CDR3 spells CASSTLRDSPLHF. In DNA form, the CDR3 reads TGTGCCAGTAGTACTTTAAGGGATTCACCCCTCCACTTT.

This rearrangement joins TRBV30 to TRBJ1-2; D unresolved. The CDR3 is 10 residues long. Germline V gives CDR1 GTSNPN, CDR2 SVGIG (reference sequence). V was pared by 8 bases and J by 7 bases, with 11 bases between. CDR3 nucleotide sequence: TGTGCCCTCCGGCGCGGTGGCTACACCTTC. This codes for CALRRGGYTF.

The gene calls are TRBV5-1 and TRBJ1-2, with D unclear. The CDR3 has 14 residues. Germline-derived CDR1 and CDR2 are SGHRS and YFSETQ. The V gene lost 5 bases and the J gene lost 6 bases, with 17 bases spanning the gap. The CDR3 spells CASSTAEVGNGYTF. CDR3 nucleotides: TGCGCCAGCAGTACAGCGGAAGTGGGGAATGGCTACACCTTC.